Listed here is a single TCR beta chain. Its antigen remains unidentified. The V gene lost 5 bases and the J gene lost 1 base, with 12 bases spanning the gap. This CDR3 comprises 14 residues. CDR1 MNHEY and CDR2 SVGAGI come from the germline V gene. This specimen comes from a study of blood T cells in healthy people across ages. The use of a sample-barcoded 5' primer and a J-beta primer mix characterized a second PCR of roughly 6 to 11 cycles. With 12 random nucleotides, a template-switch adaptor tagged each individual cDNA molecule. Every individual sample yielded 2.5 million or more paired-end reads (each containing CDR3). Each CDR3 protein is one row after TCRdb ran MiXCR on the 5' RACE reads. This sample has about 1.4 million distinct CDR3 sequences; around 59% occur once, and the top ten carry over 6.5%. In each sample, at least 6 million PBMCs were isolated. Study-level points and caveats: Diversity of TCR beta per million T cells declined in a roughly linear way with age.

The specimen sequenced was blood. The receptor comes from a man aged 18 to 29 in good health. The genes are TRBV6-5 and TRBJ2-7; unclear D gene. CDR3 amino acids: CASSDNPASYEQYF. In DNA, the CDR3 is TGTGCCAGCAGTGATAATCCTGCTTCCTACGAGCAGTACTTC.